The clone carrying this T cell receptor beta chain was recorded only once. This sample was included in a study of cytomegalovirus exposure and HLA in healthy donors. PCR was performed using 60 Vbeta and 13 Jbeta primers. Some clones are missing from TCRdb's copy, which holds only in-frame ones; the method was immunoSEQ multiplex PCR. The sample consists of 150,000 to 200,000 clones, less than 90% of them appearing once. Trimming stripped 5 bases from V and 0 bases from J, with 14 bases between. The CDR3 length is 16 residues. Germline CDR1 reads SEHNR; CDR2 reads FQNEAQ (reference sequence). The TCR comes from a man younger than 35 in good health and CMV-seronegative. The chain combines TRBV7-9 with TRBJ2-4, with D perhaps TRBD2 (7 bases). Sequenced input: PBMCs. CDR3 nucleotides: TGTGCCAGCAGCAGGGGGGGGGTCCTAGCCAAAAACATTCAGTACTTC. It is translated as CASSRGGVLAKNIQYF.